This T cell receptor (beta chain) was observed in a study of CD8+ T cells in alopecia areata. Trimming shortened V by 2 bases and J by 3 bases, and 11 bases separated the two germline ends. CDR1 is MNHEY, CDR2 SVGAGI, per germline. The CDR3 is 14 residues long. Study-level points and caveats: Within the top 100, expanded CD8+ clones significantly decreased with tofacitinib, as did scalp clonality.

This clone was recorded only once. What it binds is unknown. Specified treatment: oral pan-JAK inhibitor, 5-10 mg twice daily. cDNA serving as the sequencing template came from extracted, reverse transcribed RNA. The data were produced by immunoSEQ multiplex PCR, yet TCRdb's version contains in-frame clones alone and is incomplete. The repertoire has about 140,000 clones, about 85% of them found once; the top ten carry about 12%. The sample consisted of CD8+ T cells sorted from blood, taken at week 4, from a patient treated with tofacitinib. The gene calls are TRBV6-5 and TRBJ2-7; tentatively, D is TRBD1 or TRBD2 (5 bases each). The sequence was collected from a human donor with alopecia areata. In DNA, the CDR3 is TGTGCCAGCAGTTACGGGACCGCCGGCTACGAGCAGTACTTC. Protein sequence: CASSYGTAGYEQYF.